Presented here are 4 T cell receptor beta chains from one specimen sequenced in a study of read filtering for tumor transcriptome and immune sequencing. This library used around 400 ng RNA and molecular barcoded adaptors spanning alpha/delta and beta/gamma chains. TCRdb re-derived calls from the reads in MiXCR, one entry per CDR3 protein. The table lists roughly 41,000 distinct CDR3 sequences, roughly 15% of them singletons. The specimen sequenced was a population of CD138-negative cells sorted from bone marrow. The receptors originated from a donor over 35 with multiple myeloma.

This clonotype was counted at least ten times. V is TRBV5-4 and J is TRBJ1-4; D call uncertain. CDR1 and CDR2 (germline): SGHNT, YYREEE (reference sequence). V was trimmed by 0 bases and J by 0 bases, leaving 12 bases between them. The CDR3 consists of 17 residues. CDR3 nucleotides: TGTGCCAGCAGCTTGGTTGGGGATACTGCAACTAATGAAAAACTGTTTTTT. Translated: CASSLVGDTATNEKLFF. The full variable domain, with the rest looked up from reference TRBV5-4 and TRBJ1-4, is ETGVTQSPTHLIKTRGQQVTLRCSSQSGHNTVSWYQQALGQGPQFIFQYYREEENGRGNFPPRFSGLQFPNYSSELNVNALELDDSALYLCASSLVGDTATNEKLFFGSGTQLSVL.

V gene TRBV29-1 combines with J gene TRBJ1-1, with unresolved D. Germline CDR1 is SQVTM and CDR2 is ANQGSEA. Trimming took 4 bases from V and 4 from J, leaving 13 bases between them. The CDR3 extends over 13 amino acids. CDR3 coding DNA: TGCAGCGTTGTTTTGAGAATGGTCACTGAAGCTTTCTTT. Residues: CSVVLRMVTEAFF.

A remark on this clonotype: It is likely a read error: a sequence one base away is far more abundant. The conserved closing phenylalanine or tryptophan is absent in this CDR3, likely reflecting a read error. J is TRBJ2-3 and V is TRBV11-1, with 10 bases that match TRBD2. CDR1 and CDR2 from the germline V gene are SGHAT and FQDESV (reference sequence). The V and J ends lost 5 bases and 4 bases, in that order; junction bases with no gene match: 6. The CDR3 is 15 amino acids. CDR3 bases: TGTGCCAGCAGCCGGACTAGCGGAGGGGCAGATACGCAGTATATT. Translated, it gives CASSRTSGGADTQYI.

This clonotype was counted ten times or more. CDR3 bases: TGCAGTGTAACAACAACCAGGGGGCCCGAGCAGTACTTC. Translating it yields CSVTTTRGPEQYF. The chain links TRBV20-1 to TRBJ2-7, with 8 bases fitting TRBD1. V shed 7 bases and J 6 bases; nucleotides not matched to a gene: 11. The CDR3 is 13 residues long. Germline V gene lookup returns CDR1 DFQATT and CDR2 SNEGSKA (reference sequence).